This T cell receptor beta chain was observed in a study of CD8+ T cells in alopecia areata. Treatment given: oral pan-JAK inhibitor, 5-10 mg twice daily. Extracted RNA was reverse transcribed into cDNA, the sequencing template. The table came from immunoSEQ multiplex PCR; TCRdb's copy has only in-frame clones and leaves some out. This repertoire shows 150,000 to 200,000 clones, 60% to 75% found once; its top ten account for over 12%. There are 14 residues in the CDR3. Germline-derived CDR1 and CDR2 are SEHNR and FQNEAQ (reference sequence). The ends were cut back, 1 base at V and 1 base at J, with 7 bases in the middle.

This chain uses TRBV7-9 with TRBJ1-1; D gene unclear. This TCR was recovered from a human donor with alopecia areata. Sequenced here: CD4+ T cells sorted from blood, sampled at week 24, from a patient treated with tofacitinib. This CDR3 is CASSLVMGNTEAFF. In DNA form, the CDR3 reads TGTGCCAGCAGCTTAGTTATGGGGAACACTGAAGCTTTCTTT.